These 17 T cell receptor beta chains share one sample of origin, sequenced in a study of cytomegalovirus exposure and HLA in healthy donors. Both 60 Vbeta primers and 13 Jbeta primers went into the PCR. Sequencing used immunoSEQ multiplex PCR; TCRdb keeps in-frame clones, though not all of them. The data contain some 240,000 clones, about nine tenths of them singletons. The sequenced sample was PBMCs. All receptors come from a girl aged 2 to 10 in good health and CMV-seronegative.

The V gene is TRBV5-6, the J gene TRBJ2-7; D perhaps matches TRBD2 (7 bases). Trimming pared 4 bases from V and 6 bases from J, leaving 14 bases between. The germline V gene has CDR1 SGHDT and CDR2 YYEEEE. CDR3 length: 13 residues. The chain's CDR3 is CASSEGRGLEQYF. As DNA, the CDR3 is TGTGCCAGCAGCGAGGGGCGGGGGCTCGAGCAGTACTTC.

The chain employs TRBV7-2 and TRBJ2-1; 8 bases match TRBD2. This CDR3 has 13 amino acids. Germline CDR1 and CDR2: SGHTA and FQGNSA. The V and J ends lost 5 bases and 13 bases, in that order; junction bases with no gene match: 10. The CDR3 sequence: CASSIQTSDPQFF. DNA for the CDR3: TGTGCCAGCAGCATACAGACTAGCGACCCTCAGTTCTTC.

The chain couples TRBV30 to TRBJ1-2; the D gene is possibly TRBD1 (6 bases). The CDR3 is 13 residues long. Germline V gene lookup returns CDR1 GTSNPN and CDR2 SVGIG (reference sequence). Trimming removed 8 bases from V and 3 bases from J, with 16 bases in between. For the CDR3, the DNA is TGTGCCGGGACACAGGGCCGAGACTATGGCTACACCTTC. Residues: CAGTQGRDYGYTF.

This chain joins TRBV6-5 and TRBJ2-5; 7 bases match TRBD2. Germline CDR1 is MNHEY and CDR2 is SVGAGI. This CDR3 is 13 amino acids long. V dropped 7 bases and J dropped 8; count of bases not matched to a gene: 10. The CDR3 DNA reads as TGTGCCAGCACAGACGCGGGGGTGGAAACCCAGTACTTC. This codes for CASTDAGVETQYF.

This clone appeared a few times. The chain joins TRBV5-1 to TRBJ1-2; D is possibly TRBD1 (5 bases). CDR3 length: 14 amino acids. Per germline, CDR1 SGHRS and CDR2 YFSETQ. The V end was cut by 3 bases, the J end by 4 bases, with 13 bases between. CDR3 sequence: CASSSGTAGYGYTF. CDR3 DNA sequence: TGCGCCAGCAGCTCAGGGACTGCTGGCTATGGCTACACCTTC.

J is TRBJ1-5 and V is TRBV11-2; D gene unclear. This CDR3 is 15 amino acids long. The germline gives CDR1 SGHAT, CDR2 FQNNGV. V shed 0 bases and J shed 6 bases, with 12 bases lying between them. Here the CDR3 reads CASSLDGLSGQPQHF. The CDR3, as DNA: TGTGCCAGCAGCTTAGATGGGCTCAGTGGTCAGCCCCAGCATTTT.

This clone was counted between two and nine times. Different DNA sequences within this sample yield the same CDR3. The chain recombines TRBV7-9 with TRBJ1-1, with D unclear. V shed 3 bases and J shed 1 base, with 6 bases lying between them. CDR3 length equals 13 residues. The germline V gene has CDR1 SEHNR and CDR2 FQNEAQ (reference sequence). CDR3 coding DNA: TGTGCCAGCAGCTTGGCAGGGAACACTGAAGCTTTCTTT. Its protein is CASSLAGNTEAFF.

The chain links TRBV10-2 to TRBJ2-1, with 11 bases that match TRBD2. The V gene end was trimmed by 7 bases and the J gene end by 14 bases; junction bases not matched to a gene: 13. This CDR3 is 14 amino acids long. In germline, CDR1 is WSHSY, CDR2 SAAADI. The CDR3 region has the DNA TGCGCCAGCACGTCCGGGACTAGCGGTACCGCGGAGTTCTTC. Encoded protein: CASTSGTSGTAEFF.

The chain recombines TRBV19 with TRBJ2-7; 11 nucleotides align to TRBD2. The CDR3 loop spans 15 amino acids. V trimming: 3 bases; J trimming: 6 bases; junction bases outside the gene matches: 7. Germline V gene lookup returns CDR1 LNHDA and CDR2 SQIVND (reference sequence). In DNA form, the CDR3 reads TGTGCCAGTAGTATCCGGACTAGCGGGCGGGTCGAGCAGTACTTC. Residues: CASSIRTSGRVEQYF.

This rearrangement joins TRBV2 to TRBJ2-5; the match to TRBD2 covers 8 bases. Per germline, CDR1 SNHLY and CDR2 FYNNEI. The trim removed 4 bases at V and 7 bases at J, leaving 11 bases unmatched. The CDR3 runs 15 residues. CDR3: CASSAAIAGPRTQYF. CDR3 in DNA: TGTGCCAGCAGTGCAGCGATAGCGGGGCCCCGGACCCAGTACTTC.

This clone has a single count. CDR3 DNA sequence: TGTGCCAGCAGCTTAGCGAGGTCCGCCCCCGGTAACACCGGGGAGCTGTTTTTT. Protein: CASSLARSAPGNTGELFF. This chain joins TRBV7-8 and TRBJ2-2; D gene uncertain. Trimming removed 0 bases from V and 2 bases from J, with 16 bases in between. The CDR3 consists of 18 residues. The germline V gene encodes CDR1 SGHVS and CDR2 FQNEAQ.

The V and J genes are TRBV7-9 and TRBJ2-5; 13 positions agree with TRBD2. The CDR3 has 17 amino acids. Germline V gene lookup returns CDR1 SEHNR and CDR2 FQNEAQ (reference sequence). Trimming took 4 bases from V and 5 from J; bases not matched to a gene: 10. CDR3 nucleotide sequence: TGTGCCAGCAGCTCAGGACTAGCGGGAGTACCGTGGGAGACCCAGTACTTC. This sequence encodes CASSSGLAGVPWETQYF. The full variable domain, its missing parts supplied by reference TRBV7-9 and TRBJ2-5, is DTGVSQNPRHKITKRGQNVTFRCDPISEHNRLYWYRQTLGQGPEFLTYFQNEAQLEKSRLLSDRFSAERPKGSFSTLEIQRTEQGDSAMYLCASSSGLAGVPWETQYFGPGTRLLVL.

This clone was detected once. The V gene is TRBV2, the J gene TRBJ1-6, with TRBD1 as a possible D gene (5 bases). V gave up 6 bases and J gave up 2 bases, with 8 bases separating them. This CDR3 is built from 14 residues. CDR1 is SNHLY, CDR2 FYNNEI, per germline. The CDR3, as DNA: TGTGCCAGCAGAAGGGGCGCCTATAATTCACCCCTCCACTTT. This encodes CASRRGAYNSPLHF.

V usage is TRBV5-1 and J usage is TRBJ1-4, with D unresolved. This CDR3 region has 14 residues. Deletions cut 0 bases from V and 7 bases from J, with 10 bases between. Germline V CDR1 and CDR2: SGHRS, YFSETQ. CDR3 sequence: CASSLVQGSEKLFF. The CDR3 DNA reads as TGCGCCAGCAGCTTGGTACAAGGGAGTGAAAAACTGTTTTTT.

This rearrangement joins TRBV30 to TRBJ1-2, with TRBD1 matching over 8 bases. CDR3 length: 11 residues. J lost 8 bases, V lost 5 bases, and 4 bases had no gene match. Germline CDR1 and CDR2: GTSNPN and SVGIG (reference sequence). In DNA, the CDR3 is TGTGCCTGGGCCGGGACAGGAGGCTACACCTTC. Its protein product is CAWAGTGGYTF.

This chain uses TRBV5-1 with TRBJ2-7; a possible D gene is TRBD1 (5 bases). Per germline, CDR1 SGHRS and CDR2 YFSETQ. This CDR3 has 13 residues. Trimming stripped 3 bases from V and 3 bases from J, with 10 bases between. The CDR3: CASSSFDSYEQYF. Here the CDR3 DNA reads TGCGCCAGCAGCTCCTTCGACAGCTACGAGCAGTACTTC.

The chain is built from TRBV27 and TRBJ1-2, with a possible D match to TRBD1 (6 bases). Germline CDR1 and CDR2: MNHEY and SMNVEV (reference sequence). The CDR3 runs to 13 residues. Trimming left V 6 bases short and J 5 bases short, with 13 bases between. CDR3 loop: CASSGRGQYGYTF. The DNA of the CDR3 is TGTGCCAGCAGCGGAAGGGGACAATATGGCTACACCTTC.